The clone carrying this TCR beta chain was counted at least ten times. The antigen is unknown. The authors built TCR beta libraries using iRepertoire HTBI primers and Arm-PCR of CDR3 regions. TCRdb independently ran MiXCR on the multiplex PCR reads; one entry per CDR3 protein. The data show 350,000 to 450,000 distinct CDR3 sequences, approximately 15% seen once. Indicated time point: newly diagnosed GD, antithyroid drugs for less than 3 months. There was RNA extracted from PBMCs, and the TCR library was made from it. This sample is part of a study of regulatory T cells in long-lasting Graves disease. The wider study: Graves' patients, newly diagnosed, had taken antithyroid drugs under 3 months.

Overall study findings and caveats: Persistent patients shared more public clonotypes (about 2,800) than newly diagnosed patients (around 1,000).

V was cut by 8 bases and J by 7 bases, with 17 bases left in between. From germline, CDR1 is SGHDN and CDR2 FVKESK. This CDR3 has 13 amino acids. The sample was also reused in another study, on T cells in Graves' hyperthyroidism and ophthalmopathy.

The sample was peripheral blood mononuclear cells (PBMCs), taken at new diagnosis, from a patient treated with antithyroid drugs. The chain combines TRBV14 with TRBJ2-5, with a weak D call TRBD1 (6 bases). The TCR originated in a young woman with Graves disease. Here the CDR3 DNA reads TGTGCCAGCTCGGACAGCCCGTTCAGGACCCAGTACTTC. It codes for CASSDSPFRTQYF.